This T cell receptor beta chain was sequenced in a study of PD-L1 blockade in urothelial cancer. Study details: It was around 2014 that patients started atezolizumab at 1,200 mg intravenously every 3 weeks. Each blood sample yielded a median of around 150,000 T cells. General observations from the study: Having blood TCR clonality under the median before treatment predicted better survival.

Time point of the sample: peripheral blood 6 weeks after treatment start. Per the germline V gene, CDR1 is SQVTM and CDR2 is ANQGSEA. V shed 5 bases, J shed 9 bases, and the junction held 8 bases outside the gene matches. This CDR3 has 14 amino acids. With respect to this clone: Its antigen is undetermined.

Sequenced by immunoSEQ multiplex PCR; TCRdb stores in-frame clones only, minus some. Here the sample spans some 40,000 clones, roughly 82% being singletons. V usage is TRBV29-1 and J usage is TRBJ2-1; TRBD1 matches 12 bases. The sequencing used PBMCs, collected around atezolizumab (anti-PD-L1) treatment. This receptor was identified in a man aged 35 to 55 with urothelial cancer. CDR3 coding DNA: TGCAGCGTTTGGGGGGGACAGGGGGCCATTGAGCAGTTCTTC. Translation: CSVWGGQGAIEQFF.